Sequencing of this T cell receptor (beta chain) was carried out in a study of blood T cell repertoires in COVID-19 (TCRdb year 2020). Regarding the complete study: Samples from collaborators originated in the United States, Italy and Spain and spanned both the acute and convalescent phases of COVID-19. The material from the prospective study consisted of cDNA or gDNA derived from T cells, B-cell-depleted T cells, or PBMCs. The dataset comprised deeply sampled blood TCRbeta repertoires from subjects exposed to, actively infected with, or recovered from COVID-19. A freely available public database, intended as a resource for researchers studying the immune response to SARS-CoV-2, is where the repertoires were released. The samples were drawn from the first 160 participants of the ongoing ImmuneRACE study and from over 950 subjects provided by 6 global collaborators. The sample metadata nearly always contained a de-identified subject ID, COVID-19 status, age in years and sex. HLA class I and class II types, where available, came from metadata supplied by the sample provider rather than from assay-based typing.

Collaborating institutions collected whole blood in K2EDTA tubes following their own protocols. Collaborator samples were shipped for TCRbeta analysis as frozen whole blood, isolated PBMCs, or DNA extracted from either sample type. The CDR3 contains 16 residues, cysteine and phenylalanine counted. Solely the CDR3 DNA is kept, with 48 bases framed from the first base. Sequences MNHNY (CDR1) and SVGAGI (CDR2) are obtained from the germline V gene (reference sequence). V is reduced by 6 bases and J by 3 bases, leaving a spacing of 18 bases between them. Worth noting for this clone: Its antigen is unknown. No much larger clone exists at a distance of one base, and base qualities are not known.

What the authors observed across the whole study: Clinical and demographic metadata were provided uncurated, with the amount varying by source and participant.

The immunoSEQ Assay, a bias-controlled multiplex PCR, was used to amplify TCRbeta CDR3 regions from genomic DNA. The original methods were these. Within the assay, amplification of reference gene primers was used to estimate how many nucleated cells each sample contained. Sequence reads were collapsed and filtered to measure the absolute abundance of every unique TCRbeta CDR3 rearrangement. For each sample, productive Simpson clonality was calculated as the square root of Simpson's diversity index across productive rearrangements. TCRdb stores this immuneACCESS table with in-frame sequences only. Part of the clones is absent; in the studies checked, under half of the shortfall reflects unresolved V genes, and no reason is known for the rest. V and J calls and clone size are given by that table; D and trimming were obtained from the DNA. This sample holds about 140,000 clones; approximately 81% were observed only once. Clones ranked in the top ten supply 2.6% of the sample.

The chain is made from TRBV6-6 and TRBJ1-3, and perhaps TRBD1 as D gene, on 6 matching bases. The clonotype originates from a human donor with acute or convalescent COVID-19. The donor label of this sample is uncertain. Specimen: peripheral blood. The CDR3 in this case is CASRPGQQGVGNTIYF. The DNA reads as follows: TGTGCCAGCAGGCCTGGTCAACAGGGAGTTGGAAACACCATATATTTT.